A selection of T cell receptor beta chains follows, all from one sample in a study of blood T cell repertoires in COVID-19. Some clones are missing from TCRdb's copy, which holds only in-frame ones; the method was immunoSEQ multiplex PCR. The sample has about 42,000 clones, approximately 80% seen once; the top ten hold 5% to 6.5%. Sequenced: peripheral blood. The receptors shown here come from a man in his fifties with active COVID-19. CDR3s include the opening cysteine and the closing phenylalanine or tryptophan. The D gene is left open where the match is weak. Part of the rows lack a size; the others show once, few, many or a class for expanded clones.

v_gene	abundance	d_gene	j_gene	CDR3aa	CDR3nt
TRBV6-6	.	TRBD1	TRBJ1-5	CASKTGIRQPQHF	TGTGCCAGCAAGACAGGGATCCGTCAGCCCCAGCATTTT
TRBV7-8	.	TRBD2	TRBJ2-7	CASSGLAVSYEQYF	TGTGCCAGCAGCGGACTAGCGGTCTCCTACGAGCAGTACTTC
TRBV6-2/TRBV6-3	.	.	TRBJ2-7	CASSYLESREQYF	TGTGCCAGCAGTTATCTAGAGTCGCGTGAGCAGTACTTC
TRBV19	.	.	TRBJ1-1	CASKRTPQNRNTEAFF	TGTGCCAGTAAACGAACACCACAGAATCGAAACACTGAAGCTTTCTTT
TRBV9	once	TRBD1	TRBJ2-2	CASSVVPLEGALFAGELFF	TGTGCCAGCAGCGTAGTCCCGCTCGAGGGGGCTCTATTTGCCGGGGAGCTGTTTTTT
TRBV7-3	.	.	TRBJ2-1	CASSSALASSYNEQFF	TGTGCCAGCAGCTCGGCCCTAGCGAGCTCCTACAATGAGCAGTTCTTC
TRBV19	.	TRBD1	TRBJ2-2	CASKGQGSAGELFF	TGTGCCAGTAAGGGACAGGGCTCGGCCGGGGAGCTGTTTTTT
TRBV19	.	TRBD1	TRBJ1-5	CASSDDRGSRQPQHF	TGTGCCAGTAGTGACGACAGGGGGAGTAGGCAGCCCCAGCATTTT
TRBV24-1	.	TRBD2	TRBJ2-5	CATSDFPAGGTKQETQYF	TGTGCCACCAGTGATTTCCCAGCGGGGGGCACCAAGCAAGAGACCCAGTACTTC
TRBV7-9	once	TRBD1	TRBJ2-2	CASSPGDRSTGELFF	TGTGCCAGCAGCCCGGGGGACAGGAGTACCGGGGAGCTGTTTTTT
TRBV12-5	.	.	TRBJ2-2	CASGLGTGWANTGELFF	TGTGCTAGTGGTTTGGGGACGGGATGGGCGAACACCGGGGAGCTGTTTTTT
TRBV27	.	TRBD2	TRBJ2-1	CASSLSRGGYNEQFF	TGTGCCAGCAGTTTATCCCGGGGGGGCTACAATGAGCAGTTCTTC
TRBV30	few	TRBD2	TRBJ2-7	CAWGPGLALYEQYF	TGTGCCTGGGGTCCGGGACTAGCGCTCTACGAGCAGTACTTC
TRBV4-2	.	.	TRBJ2-3	CASSQEGGRTSTDTQYF	TGTGCCAGCAGCCAAGAAGGCGGCAGAACTAGCACAGATACGCAGTATTTT
TRBV18	.	.	TRBJ1-1	CASSPSGPGNTEAFF	TGTGCCAGCTCCCCTTCCGGTCCAGGAAACACTGAAGCTTTCTTT
TRBV7-8	.	.	TRBJ1-5	CASSLAEGNQPQHF	TGTGCCAGCAGCTTAGCTGAGGGAAATCAGCCCCAGCATTTT
TRBV2	.	.	TRBJ1-4	CASSDQENEKLFF	TGTGCCAGCAGTGACCAGGAAAATGAAAAACTGTTTTTT
TRBV11-2	few	.	TRBJ1-6	CASSLVGAGYFDSPLHF	TGTGCCAGCAGCTTAGTGGGGGCAGGTTATTTTGATTCACCCCTCCACTTT
TRBV5-6	once	.	TRBJ2-7	CASSQGARQYF	TGTGCCAGCAGCCAGGGCGCTCGGCAGTACTTC
TRBV6-2/TRBV6-3	.	.	TRBJ2-3	CASSYSFGDTQYF	TGTGCCAGCAGTTACTCTTTCGGGGATACGCAGTATTTT
TRBV28	.	TRBD1	TRBJ1-2	CASSLYRDSIYGYTF	TGTGCCAGCAGTTTGTACCGGGACAGCATCTATGGTTACACCTTC
TRBV24-1	.	TRBD1	TRBJ1-1	CATRYGQGLGDTEAFF	TGTGCCACCAGATACGGACAGGGCTTGGGGGACACTGAAGCTTTCTTT
TRBV3-1/TRBV3-2	.	.	TRBJ2-1	CASSQGGVYNEQFF	TGTGCCAGCAGCCAAGGGGGGGTGTACAATGAGCAGTTCTTC
TRBV6-5	.	.	TRBJ1-4	CASGRGANEKLFF	TGTGCCAGCGGGAGGGGGGCTAATGAAAAACTGTTTTTT
TRBV21-1	.	.	TRBJ2-1	CACSRDKAYNEQFF	TGTGCCTGTTCCCGGGACAAGGCCTACAATGAGCAGTTCTTC
TRBV28	.	.	TRBJ1-2	CASSPGQGRSYTF	TGTGCCAGCAGTCCCGGTCAGGGGCGAAGCTACACCTTC
TRBV11-2	.	.	TRBJ2-5	CASSFEPGWGETQYF	TGTGCCAGCAGCTTTGAGCCGGGGTGGGGAGAGACCCAGTACTTC
TRBV5-6	.	.	TRBJ2-1	CASSLTLAPYNEQFF	TGTGCCAGCAGCTTGACTCTAGCCCCCTACAATGAGCAGTTCTTC
TRBV6-6	.	.	TRBJ1-2	CASSKQGTAGYTF	TGTGCCAGCAGTAAACAGGGTACCGCTGGCTACACCTTC
TRBV14	once	.	TRBJ1-1	CASSQRGTEAFF	TGTGCCAGCAGCCAACGAGGGACTGAAGCTTTCTTT
TRBV5-1	.	TRBD2	TRBJ2-7	CASKPAGVGYGEQYF	TGCGCCAGCAAACCAGCGGGAGTGGGGTATGGCGAGCAGTACTTC
TRBV6-2/TRBV6-3	once	.	TRBJ2-7	CASSYSNFLQDEQYF	TGTGCCAGCAGTTATTCGAACTTCCTTCAGGACGAGCAGTACTTC
TRBV3-1/TRBV3-2	.	.	TRBJ1-1	CASSPFAAGEAFF	TGTGCCAGCAGCCCCTTTGCGGCGGGTGAAGCTTTCTTT
TRBV6-2/TRBV6-3	.	.	TRBJ2-5	CASSQWAQETQYF	TGTGCCAGCAGCCAGTGGGCCCAAGAGACCCAGTACTTC
TRBV5-4	.	TRBD2	TRBJ2-3	CASSLLSGAGNTQYF	TGTGCCAGCAGCTTGCTTAGCGGGGCGGGGAATACGCAGTATTTT
TRBV11-1	.	.	TRBJ2-7	CASSSTGNRNEQYF	TGTGCCAGCAGCTCGACTGGTAATAGGAACGAGCAGTACTTC
TRBV7-9	.	.	TRBJ1-4	CASSWLGGELFF	TGTGCCAGCAGCTGGCTTGGCGGAGAATTGTTTTTT
TRBV6-4	few	.	TRBJ2-1	CASSDSSGSSYNEQFF	TGTGCCAGCAGTGACTCCTCCGGGAGCTCCTACAATGAGCAGTTCTTC
TRBV13	few	TRBD1	TRBJ1-2	CASSPGPQGGYGYTF	TGTGCCAGCAGCCCGGGCCCTCAGGGGGGCTATGGCTACACCTTC
TRBV30	.	.	TRBJ2-5	CAWMRGETQYF	TGTGCCTGGATGCGGGGAGAGACCCAGTACTTC
TRBV2	.	.	TRBJ2-1	CASSQDSDEQFF	TGTGCCAGCAGCCAGGACTCCGATGAGCAGTTCTTC
TRBV27	.	TRBD1	TRBJ2-1	CASRERGTAYYNEQFF	TGTGCCAGCAGGGAGAGAGGGACAGCTTATTACAATGAGCAGTTCTTC
TRBV11-3	.	.	TRBJ2-5	CASSFGGSPRETQYF	TGTGCCAGCAGCTTTGGGGGGTCCCCACGAGAGACCCAGTACTTC
TRBV2	medium-sized	.	TRBJ2-7	CASSDWHSYEQYF	TGTGCCAGCAGTGATTGGCATTCCTACGAGCAGTACTTC
TRBV5-1	.	TRBD1	TRBJ2-5	CASSTGQGTQETQYF	TGCGCCAGCAGCACGGGACAGGGGACACAAGAGACCCAGTACTTC
TRBV6-5	.	.	TRBJ2-1	CASSYSGTQFF	TGTGCCAGCAGTTACTCCGGGACACAATTCTTC
TRBV2	.	.	TRBJ2-1	CASIPLSSYNEQFF	TGTGCCAGCATTCCGCTGAGCTCCTACAATGAGCAGTTCTTC
TRBV4-2	few	TRBD1	TRBJ2-7	CASSQDAGGSYEQYF	TGTGCCAGCAGCCAAGATGCAGGGGGCTCCTACGAGCAGTACTTC
TRBV12-3/TRBV12-4	many	.	TRBJ1-5	CASGGRGNQPQHF	TGTGCCAGCGGTGGAAGAGGGAATCAGCCCCAGCATTTT
TRBV7-9	.	TRBD1	TRBJ1-4	CASSSGTGAEKLFF	TGTGCCAGCAGCTCCGGGACAGGGGCAGAAAAACTGTTTTTT
TRBV7-3	.	.	TRBJ1-2	CASSLNGGANYGYTF	TGTGCCAGCAGCTTAAACGGGGGGGCCAACTATGGCTACACCTTC
TRBV29-1	.	TRBD1	TRBJ1-2	CSVRPGQGAVGYTF	TGCAGCGTGAGACCGGGACAGGGGGCGGTGGGCTACACCTTC
TRBV5-1	.	TRBD2	TRBJ2-3	CASSLGWSSGTTDTQYF	TGCGCCAGCAGCTTGGGATGGTCTAGCGGGACCACAGATACGCAGTATTTT
TRBV7-2	.	.	TRBJ1-6	CASSLVQTGLFSPLHF	TGTGCCAGCAGCTTAGTTCAGACAGGCCTATTTTCACCCCTCCACTTT
TRBV27	.	.	TRBJ2-1	CASSLSRGGARNEQFF	TGTGCCAGCAGTTTATCCCGAGGGGGGGCAAGGAATGAGCAGTTCTTC
TRBV2	.	.	TRBJ1-1	CASKLDTEAFF	TGTGCCAGTAAGCTCGACACTGAAGCTTTCTTT
TRBV7-2	.	TRBD1	TRBJ1-2	CASSRTGMNTGYTF	TGTGCCAGCAGCCGGACAGGCATGAATACGGGCTACACCTTC
TRBV28	.	TRBD2	TRBJ2-5	CASSIGLAGGETQYF	TGTGCCAGCAGCATCGGACTAGCGGGAGGGGAGACCCAGTACTTC
TRBV19	.	.	TRBJ2-1	CASSIVRDWRRDEQFF	TGTGCCAGTAGTATAGTCAGGGATTGGAGGAGGGATGAGCAGTTCTTC
TRBV28	.	TRBD1	TRBJ1-6	CASRQPGQGNSPLHF	TGTGCCAGCAGACAACCGGGACAGGGGAATTCACCCCTCCACTTT